This T cell receptor beta chain derives from a study of shared clonotypes between healthy human individuals. Study in general: The plates for each donor numbered three CD4 naive, three CD4 memory, two CD8 naive and one CD8 memory. Study-level findings and limits: Blood was the only sampled material, and tissue repertoires likely differ. All-four-donor shared clonotypes had higher generation probabilities than non-shared clonotypes did.

Execution of the assay was at deep level. Here immunoSEQ multiplex PCR was the method, and the copy in TCRdb shows in-frame clones only, minus some. Of under 1,100,000 clones detected, around 78% appear once; the ten largest clones hold around 0.6%. Points on this clone: Its target is not known.

Germline V lookup: CDR1 MNHEY, CDR2 SVGAGI. The CDR3 runs to 15 residues. The J segment lost 7 bases and the V segment lost 6 bases, leaving 12 bases of the junction unmatched. Source material: memory CD4+ T cells from PBMCs. Subset noted: CD45RA-negative fraction. This rearrangement joins TRBV6-5 to TRBJ2-1; 7 bases fit TRBD1. This clonotype originated in a young man in good health. Some clones in this sample may be carry-over from other donors' samples. This chain's CDR3 is CASSQAGGWRNEQFF. The CDR3 DNA is TGTGCCAGCAGCCAGGCAGGGGGATGGAGGAATGAGCAGTTCTTC.